The present entry profiles one T cell receptor (beta chain) with its context. Its specificity is not known. The sample comes from a study of cytomegalovirus exposure and HLA in healthy donors. CDR3 length: 14 amino acids. Germline V gene sequence: CDR1 SEHNR, CDR2 FQNEAQ (reference sequence). Germline trimming cut 6 bases from V and 4 bases from J; bases unmatched to any gene: 8. PCR was performed using 60 Vbeta and 13 Jbeta primers. Some clones are missing from TCRdb's copy, which holds only in-frame ones; the method was immunoSEQ multiplex PCR. The profile shows under 200,000 clones, roughly 13% of them singletons. Broader study findings: Donors were assumed by presence/absence analyses to have roughly uniform sequencing depth. Specificity for CMV antigens was confirmed in vitro for three of the CMV-associated chains.

The receptor was derived from a man aged 45 to 65 in good health and CMV-seropositive. Sequencing used PBMCs. The V call is TRBV7-9, the J call TRBJ1-1; 7 bases line up with TRBD1. The DNA for the CDR3 is TGTGCCAGCAGTTTTACAGGGGCGGGCACTGAAGCTTTCTTT. Amino acid sequence: CASSFTGAGTEAFF.